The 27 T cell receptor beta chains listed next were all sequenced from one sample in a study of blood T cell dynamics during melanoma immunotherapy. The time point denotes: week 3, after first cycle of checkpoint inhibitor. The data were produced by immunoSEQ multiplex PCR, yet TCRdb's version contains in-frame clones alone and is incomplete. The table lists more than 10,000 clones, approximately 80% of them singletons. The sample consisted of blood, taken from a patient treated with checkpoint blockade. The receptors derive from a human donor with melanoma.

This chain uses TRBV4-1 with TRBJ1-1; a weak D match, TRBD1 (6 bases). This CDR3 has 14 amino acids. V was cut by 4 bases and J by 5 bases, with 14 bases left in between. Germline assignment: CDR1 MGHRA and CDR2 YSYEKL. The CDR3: CASSLGSGATEAFF. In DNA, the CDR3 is TGCGCCAGCAGCCTAGGGTCGGGGGCGACTGAAGCTTTCTTT.

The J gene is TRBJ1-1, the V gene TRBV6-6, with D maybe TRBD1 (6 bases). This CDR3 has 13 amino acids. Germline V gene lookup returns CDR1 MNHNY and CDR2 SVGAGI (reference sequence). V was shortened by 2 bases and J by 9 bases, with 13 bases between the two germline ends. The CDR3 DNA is TGTGCCAGCAGTTACCGATCCGGGACAAAAGCTTTCTTT. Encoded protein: CASSYRSGTKAFF.

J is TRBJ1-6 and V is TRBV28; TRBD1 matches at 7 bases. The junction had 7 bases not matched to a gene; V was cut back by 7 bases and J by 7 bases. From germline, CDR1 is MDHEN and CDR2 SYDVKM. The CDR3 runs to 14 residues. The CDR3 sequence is CASNPGGINSPLHF. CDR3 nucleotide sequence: TGTGCCAGCAATCCAGGGGGAATCAATTCACCCCTCCACTTT.

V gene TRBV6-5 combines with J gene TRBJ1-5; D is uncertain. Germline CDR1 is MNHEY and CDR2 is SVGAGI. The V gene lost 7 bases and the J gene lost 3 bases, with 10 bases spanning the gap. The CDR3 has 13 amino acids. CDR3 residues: CASTHGFNQPQHF. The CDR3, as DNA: TGTGCCAGCACCCACGGGTTCAATCAGCCCCAGCATTTT.

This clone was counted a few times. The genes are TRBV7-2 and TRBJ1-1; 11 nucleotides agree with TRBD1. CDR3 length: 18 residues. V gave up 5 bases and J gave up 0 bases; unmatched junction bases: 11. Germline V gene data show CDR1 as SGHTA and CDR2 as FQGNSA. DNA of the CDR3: TGTGCCAGCAGCCAAGTGGACAGGGGGCCTCTCATGAACACTGAAGCTTTCTTT. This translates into CASSQVDRGPLMNTEAFF. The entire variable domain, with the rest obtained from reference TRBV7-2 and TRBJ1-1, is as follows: GAGVSQSPSNKVTEKGKDVELRCDPISGHTALYWYRQSLGQGLEFLIYFQGNSAPDKSGLPSDRFSAERTGGSVSTLTIQRTQQEDSAVYLCASSQVDRGPLMNTEAFFGQGTRLTVV.

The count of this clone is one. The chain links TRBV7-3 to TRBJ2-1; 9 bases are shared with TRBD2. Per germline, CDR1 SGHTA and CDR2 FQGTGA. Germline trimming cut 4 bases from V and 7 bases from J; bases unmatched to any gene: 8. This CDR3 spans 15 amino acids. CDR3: CASSSTGTSKNEQFF. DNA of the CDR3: TGTGCCAGCAGCTCTACCGGGACTAGCAAGAATGAGCAGTTCTTC.

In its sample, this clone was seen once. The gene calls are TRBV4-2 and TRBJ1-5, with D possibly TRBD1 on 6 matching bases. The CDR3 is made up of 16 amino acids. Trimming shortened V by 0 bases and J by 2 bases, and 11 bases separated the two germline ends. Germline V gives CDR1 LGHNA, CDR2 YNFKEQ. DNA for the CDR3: TGTGCCAGCAGCCAAGAAGGGGGGGTTGGCAATCAGCCCCAGCATTTT. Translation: CASSQEGGVGNQPQHF.

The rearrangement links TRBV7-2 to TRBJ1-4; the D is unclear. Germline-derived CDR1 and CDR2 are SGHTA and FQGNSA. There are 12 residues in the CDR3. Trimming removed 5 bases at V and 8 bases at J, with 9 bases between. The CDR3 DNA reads TGTGCCAGCAGCCCGGGCGGGGAAAAACTGTTTTTT. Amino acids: CASSPGGEKLFF.

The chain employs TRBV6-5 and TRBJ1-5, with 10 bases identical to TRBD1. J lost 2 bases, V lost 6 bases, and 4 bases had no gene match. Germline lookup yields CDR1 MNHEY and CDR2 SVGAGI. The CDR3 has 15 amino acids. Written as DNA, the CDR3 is TGTGCCAGCAGGAAAGGGACAGGGGGCAATCAGCCCCAGCATTTT. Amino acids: CASRKGTGGNQPQHF.

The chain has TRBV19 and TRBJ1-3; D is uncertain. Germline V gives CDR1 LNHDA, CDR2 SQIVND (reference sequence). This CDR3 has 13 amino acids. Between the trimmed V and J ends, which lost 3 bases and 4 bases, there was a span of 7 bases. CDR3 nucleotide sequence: TGTGCCAGTAGTATTAGAAGAGGAAACACCATATATTTT. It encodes CASSIRRGNTIYF.

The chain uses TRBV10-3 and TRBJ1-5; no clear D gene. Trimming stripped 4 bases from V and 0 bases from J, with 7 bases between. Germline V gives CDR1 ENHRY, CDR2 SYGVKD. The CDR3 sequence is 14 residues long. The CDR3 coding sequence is TGTGCCATCAGTGTGGGGAATAGCAATCAGCCCCAGCATTTT. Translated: CAISVGNSNQPQHF.

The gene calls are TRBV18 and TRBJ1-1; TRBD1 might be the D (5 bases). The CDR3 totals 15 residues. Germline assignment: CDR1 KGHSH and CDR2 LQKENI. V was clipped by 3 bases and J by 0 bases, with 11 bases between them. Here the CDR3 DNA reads TGTGCCAGCTCACCCCCGACAGCCATGAACACTGAAGCTTTCTTT. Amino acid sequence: CASSPPTAMNTEAFF.

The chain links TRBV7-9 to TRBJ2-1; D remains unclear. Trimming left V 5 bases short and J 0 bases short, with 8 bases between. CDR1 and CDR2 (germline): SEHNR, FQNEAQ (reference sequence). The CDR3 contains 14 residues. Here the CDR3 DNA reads TGTGCCAGCAGCCAGTCGAGCTCCTACAATGAGCAGTTCTTC. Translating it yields CASSQSSSYNEQFF.

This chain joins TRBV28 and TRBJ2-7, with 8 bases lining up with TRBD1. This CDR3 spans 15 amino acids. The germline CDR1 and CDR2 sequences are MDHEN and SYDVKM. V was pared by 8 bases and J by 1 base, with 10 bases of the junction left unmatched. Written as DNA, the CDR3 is TGTGCCAGCCACGACAGGGGAACCCCTTCCTACGAGCAGTACTTC. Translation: CASHDRGTPSYEQYF. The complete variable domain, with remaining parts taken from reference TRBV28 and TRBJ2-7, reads DVKVTQSSRYLVKRTGEKVFLECVQDMDHENMFWYRQDPGLGLRLIYFSYDVKMKEKGDIPEGYSVSREKKERFSLILESASTNQTSMYLCASHDRGTPSYEQYFGPGTRLTVT.

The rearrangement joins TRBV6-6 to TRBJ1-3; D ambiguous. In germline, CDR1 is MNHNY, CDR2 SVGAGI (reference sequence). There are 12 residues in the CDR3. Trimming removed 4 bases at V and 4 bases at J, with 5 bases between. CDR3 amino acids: CASSLTGNTIYF. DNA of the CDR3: TGTGCCAGCAGTTTGACAGGAAACACCATATATTTT.

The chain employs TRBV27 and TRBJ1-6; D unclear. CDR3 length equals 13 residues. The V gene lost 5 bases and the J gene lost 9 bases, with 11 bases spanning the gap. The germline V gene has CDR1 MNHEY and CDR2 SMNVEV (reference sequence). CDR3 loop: CASSPTLSSPLHF. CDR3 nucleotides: TGTGCCAGCAGTCCTACACTCTCTTCACCCCTCCACTTT.

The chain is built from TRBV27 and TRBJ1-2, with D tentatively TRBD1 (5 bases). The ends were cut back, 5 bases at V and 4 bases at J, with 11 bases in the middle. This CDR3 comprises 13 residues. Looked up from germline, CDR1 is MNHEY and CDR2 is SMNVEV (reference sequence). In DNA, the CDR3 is TGTGCCAGCAGTCCCAGGGCGGGCTATGGCTACACCTTC. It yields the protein CASSPRAGYGYTF.

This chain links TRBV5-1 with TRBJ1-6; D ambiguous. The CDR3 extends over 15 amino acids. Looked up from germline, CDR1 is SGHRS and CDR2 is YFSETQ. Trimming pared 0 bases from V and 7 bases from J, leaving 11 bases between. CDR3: CASSLGRGANSPLHF. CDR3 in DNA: TGCGCCAGCAGCTTGGGACGGGGAGCGAATTCACCCCTCCACTTT. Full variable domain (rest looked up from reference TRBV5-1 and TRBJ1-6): KAGVTQTPRYLIKTRGQQVTLSCSPISGHRSVSWYQQTPGQGLQFLFEYFSETQRNKGNFPGRFSGRQFSNSRSEMNVSTLELGDSALYLCASSLGRGANSPLHFGNGTRLTVT.

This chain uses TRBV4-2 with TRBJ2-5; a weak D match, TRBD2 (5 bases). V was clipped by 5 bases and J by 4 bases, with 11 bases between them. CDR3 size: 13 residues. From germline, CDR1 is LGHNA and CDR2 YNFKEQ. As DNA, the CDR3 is TGTGCCAGCAGCTTGGCGGGTCGAGAGACCCAGTACTTC. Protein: CASSLAGRETQYF.

This chain's CDR3 is CATSGQGAAEAFF. The CDR3 coding sequence is TGTGCCACTTCGGGACAGGGGGCTGCTGAAGCTTTCTTT. V gene TRBV10-3 combines with J gene TRBJ1-1; the match to TRBD1 covers 12 bases. V dropped 10 bases and J dropped 6; count of bases not matched to a gene: 6. Germline CDR1 is ENHRY and CDR2 is SYGVKD. CDR3 size: 13 residues.

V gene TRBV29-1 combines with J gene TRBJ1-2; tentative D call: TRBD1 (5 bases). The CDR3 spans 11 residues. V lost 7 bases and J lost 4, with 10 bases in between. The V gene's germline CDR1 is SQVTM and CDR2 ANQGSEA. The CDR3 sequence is CSAQGVYGYTF. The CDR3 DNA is TGCAGCGCCCAAGGGGTCTATGGCTACACCTTC.

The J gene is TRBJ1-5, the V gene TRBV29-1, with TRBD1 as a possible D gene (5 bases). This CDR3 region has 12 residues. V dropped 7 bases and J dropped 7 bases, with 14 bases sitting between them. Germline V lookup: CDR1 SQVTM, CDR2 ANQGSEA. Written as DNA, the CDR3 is TGCAGCGCGGGGGGGGAGGGACAGCCCCAGCATTTT. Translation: CSAGGEGQPQHF.

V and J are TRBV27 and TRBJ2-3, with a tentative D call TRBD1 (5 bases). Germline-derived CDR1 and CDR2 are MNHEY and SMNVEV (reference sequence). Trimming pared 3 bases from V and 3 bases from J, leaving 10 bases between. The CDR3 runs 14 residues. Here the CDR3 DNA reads TGTGCCAGCAGTTTCCAGGGTCGGACAGATACGCAGTATTTT. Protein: CASSFQGRTDTQYF.

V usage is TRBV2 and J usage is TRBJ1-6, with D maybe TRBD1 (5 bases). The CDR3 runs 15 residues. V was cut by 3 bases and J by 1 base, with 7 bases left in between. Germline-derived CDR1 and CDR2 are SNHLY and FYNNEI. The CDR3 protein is CASSDRESYNSPLHF. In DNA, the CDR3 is TGTGCCAGCAGTGACAGGGAGTCCTATAATTCACCCCTCCACTTT.

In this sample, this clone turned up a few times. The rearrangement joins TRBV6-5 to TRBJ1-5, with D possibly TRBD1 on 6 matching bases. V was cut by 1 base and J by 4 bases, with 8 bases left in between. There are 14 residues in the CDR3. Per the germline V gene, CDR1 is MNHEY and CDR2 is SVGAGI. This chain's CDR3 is CASSYLGGNQPQHF. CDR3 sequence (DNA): TGTGCCAGCAGTTACTTAGGGGGAAATCAGCCCCAGCATTTT.

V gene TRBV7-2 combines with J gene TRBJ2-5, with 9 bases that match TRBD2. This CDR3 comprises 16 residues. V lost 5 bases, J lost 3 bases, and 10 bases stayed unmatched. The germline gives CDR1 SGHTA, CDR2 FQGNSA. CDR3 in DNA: TGTGCCAGCAGCCCAAGGGCTAGCGGGGTAAAAGAGACCCAGTACTTC. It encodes CASSPRASGVKETQYF.

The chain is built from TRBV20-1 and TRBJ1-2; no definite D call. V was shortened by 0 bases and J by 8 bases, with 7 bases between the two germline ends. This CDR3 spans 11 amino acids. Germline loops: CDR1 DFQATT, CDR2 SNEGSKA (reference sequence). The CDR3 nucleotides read TGCAGTGCTAGAGATTTTGAGGGCTACACCTTC. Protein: CSARDFEGYTF.